These 30 T cell receptor beta chains were all obtained from the same sample, sequenced in a study of patients with pleural tuberculosis. From the reads, TCRdb called clonotypes with MiXCR, one entry per CDR3 protein. The data contain almost 30,000 distinct CDR3 sequences, over 15% of them singletons. The sample taken for sequencing was peripheral blood. Receptor source: a human donor with pleural tuberculosis.

This clonotype rates as medium-sized. The chain uses TRBV27 and TRBJ1-2, with D perhaps matching TRBD1 (5 bases). Trimming shortened V by 6 bases and J by 2 bases, and 13 bases separated the two germline ends. CDR3 size: 14 residues. Germline assignment: CDR1 MNHEY and CDR2 SMNVEV (reference sequence). The chain's CDR3 is CASRKKDTNYGYTF. The CDR3, as DNA: TGTGCCAGCAGGAAAAAGGACACGAACTATGGCTACACCTTC.

This clonotype was picked up many times. The V gene is TRBV2, the J gene TRBJ1-5; D is uncertain. V lost 3 bases to trimming and J lost 6 bases, with 3 bases between them. This CDR3 is built from 11 residues. CDR1 and CDR2 from the germline V gene are SNHLY and FYNNEI. The chain's CDR3 is CASSESQPQHF. In nucleotides, the CDR3 is TGTGCCAGCAGTGAGAGTCAGCCCCAGCATTTT.

There are many counts of this clonotype. The chain combines TRBV12-3 or TRBV12-4 with TRBJ1-5, with a weak D call TRBD1 (6 bases). Trimming removed 6 bases at V and 6 bases at J, with 12 bases between. CDR3 length equals 13 residues. The CDR3 DNA reads TGTGCCAGCAGGGAGGGGGGTAGTCAGCCCCAGCATTTT. It translates to CASREGGSQPQHF.

As concerns this clonotype: A read error may produce the germline difference seen at one junction end. V and J are TRBV2 and TRBJ1-5; TRBD1 is a possible D gene (6 bases). The CDR3 has 15 amino acids. Germline CDR1 SNHLY, CDR2 FYNNEI. CDR3 protein: CASSLAGDSNQPQHF. The CDR3 coding sequence is TGTGCCAGCAGTCTGGCAGGGGATAGCAATCAGCCACAGCATTTT.

Ten or more counts support this clonotype. This rearrangement joins TRBV28 to TRBJ2-1; 8 bases are a match to TRBD2. The CDR3 is 14 amino acids. J gave up 3 bases and V 7 bases, and 5 bases lay outside the gene matches. Germline lookup yields CDR1 MDHEN and CDR2 SYDVKM. CDR3 coding DNA: TGTGCCAGCATATTAACTAGCGGCTACAATGAGCAGTTCTTC. Residues: CASILTSGYNEQFF.

This chain links TRBV6-2 or TRBV6-3 with TRBJ2-1; weak D call: TRBD1 (6 bases). Trimming removed 5 bases at V and 4 bases at J, with 12 bases between. The CDR3 consists of 14 residues. The germline gives CDR1 MNHEY, CDR2 SVGEGT. CDR3 nucleotides: TGTGCCAGCAGTCGGAATGGACAGTACAATGAGCAGTTCTTC. Its translation: CASSRNGQYNEQFF.

This clonotype was detected ten times or more. This chain joins TRBV6-1 and TRBJ2-7; 8 nucleotides align to TRBD1. CDR1 MNHNS and CDR2 SASEGT come from the germline V gene. The trim removed 6 bases at V and 3 bases at J, leaving 7 bases unmatched. The CDR3 totals 14 residues. The CDR3 sequence: CASRVDRVGYEQYF. The CDR3 nucleotides read TGTGCCAGCAGGGTGGACAGGGTCGGCTACGAGCAGTACTTC.

This clonotype has a count of ten or more. The rearrangement joins TRBV4-1 to TRBJ1-1; 7 bases align to TRBD1. CDR3 length: 17 amino acids. The V gene end was trimmed by 1 base and the J gene end by 0 bases; junction bases not matched to a gene: 8. CDR1 and CDR2 (germline): MGHRA, YSYEKL. The CDR3 protein is CASSQGGSGTVNTEAFF. Here the CDR3 DNA reads TGCGCCAGCAGCCAAGGGGGTTCCGGGACAGTGAACACTGAAGCTTTCTTT.

Of note for this clonotype: This may be a read error: a much more frequent sequence differs by one nucleotide. The chain links TRBV2 to TRBJ2-7; D possibly uses TRBD1 or TRBD2 (7 bases each). CDR1 is SNHLY, CDR2 FYNNEI, per germline. The CDR3 consists of 14 residues. The CDR3 loop is CASRWQGGSYEQCF. Here the CDR3 DNA reads TGTGCCAGCAGATGGCAGGGGGGGTCCTACGAGCAGTGCTTC.

The chain joins TRBV7-2 to TRBJ2-1; either TRBD1 or TRBD2 may fit D (5 bases each). V was trimmed by 5 bases and J by 9 bases, leaving 11 bases between them. Per germline, CDR1 SGHTA and CDR2 FQGNSA. The CDR3 extends over 12 amino acids. The CDR3, as DNA: TGTGCCAGCAGCCGCGACGGGGCTGAGCAGTTCTTC. Its protein product is CASSRDGAEQFF. The whole variable domain, remainder taken from reference TRBV7-2 and TRBJ2-1, is GAGVSQSPSNKVTEKGKDVELRCDPISGHTALYWYRQSLGQGLEFLIYFQGNSAPDKSGLPSDRFSAERTGGSVSTLTIQRTQQEDSAVYLCASSRDGAEQFFGPGTRLTVL.

This clonotype was seen at least ten times. The chain recombines TRBV5-1 with TRBJ1-2, with a weak D call TRBD1 (5 bases). The germline CDR1 and CDR2 sequences are SGHRS and YFSETQ. The CDR3 runs 14 residues. The ends were cut back, 0 bases at V and 8 bases at J, with 14 bases in the middle. The CDR3 loop is CASSLAEQGGGYTF. The DNA of the CDR3 is TGCGCCAGCAGCTTGGCCGAGCAGGGCGGAGGCTACACCTTC.

This clonotype has just a few counts. A much larger clone differs from this one at a single base, so this may be a read error. This chain joins TRBV12-3 or TRBV12-4 and TRBJ1-2; D call uncertain. The CDR3 runs 12 residues. CDR3 sequence: CASSLGPNGYPF. DNA for the CDR3: TGTGCCAGCAGTTTAGGGCCGAATGGCTACCCCTTC.

This clonotype was observed at least ten times. V gene TRBV20-1 combines with J gene TRBJ1-1; a weak D match, TRBD1 (6 bases). This CDR3 is 12 amino acids long. Germline V gene data show CDR1 as DFQATT and CDR2 as SNEGSKA (reference sequence). The CDR3 region is CAAVGGGTEAFF. The CDR3 DNA follows: TGCGCGGCGGTGGGGGGCGGCACTGAAGCTTTCTTT.

This clonotype was observed many times. The chain couples TRBV7-2 to TRBJ1-5; maybe TRBD1 (6 bases). The CDR3 is 14 residues long. The V gene's germline CDR1 is SGHTA and CDR2 FQGNSA. Trimming stripped 1 base from V and 9 bases from J, with 13 bases between. The CDR3 sequence is CASSLEVDRGPQHF. The CDR3 bases are TGTGCCAGCAGCTTAGAAGTGGACAGAGGGCCCCAGCATTTT.

This clonotype was seen ten or more times. The chain has TRBV20-1 and TRBJ2-7, with D possibly matching TRBD2 (6 bases). Germline CDR1 reads DFQATT; CDR2 reads SNEGSKA (reference sequence). There are 13 residues in the CDR3. Trimming shortened V by 0 bases and J by 3 bases, and 9 bases separated the two germline ends. This CDR3 is CSARERRGYEQYF. In DNA form, the CDR3 reads TGCAGTGCTAGAGAGAGGAGGGGCTACGAGCAGTACTTC.

This clonotype has a handful of counts. A read error may explain this, as a much larger clone is one base away. The chain joins TRBV20-1 to TRBJ2-1, with 9 bases fitting TRBD2. From germline, CDR1 is DFQATT and CDR2 SNEGSKA (reference sequence). The CDR3 extends over 15 amino acids. The J segment lost 5 bases and the V segment lost 1 base, leaving 6 bases of the junction unmatched. The CDR3 protein is CSARGRRGGDNEQFF. CDR3 coding DNA: TGCAGTGCTAGAGGTCGGCGGGGGGGAGACAATGAGCAGTTCTTC.

The table lists this clonotype with a few counts. A much more abundant neighbour one base away suggests this may be a read error. The gene calls are TRBV20-1 and TRBJ2-2; D gene uncertain. CDR1 and CDR2 from the germline V gene are DFQATT and SNEGSKA (reference sequence). This CDR3 contains 13 residues. V was shortened by 6 bases and J by 3 bases, with 11 bases between the two germline ends. CDR3 sequence: CSAQDVDTGELFF. The CDR3 DNA follows: TGCAGTGCCCAGGACGTGGACACCGGGGAGCTGTTTTTT.

This clonotype was counted ten times or more. A much larger clone is a single base away; this may be a read error. This chain uses TRBV15 with TRBJ2-1; D gene unclear. V dropped 1 base and J dropped 5 bases, with 3 bases sitting between them. The CDR3 length is 12 residues. Germline lookup yields CDR1 LNHNV and CDR2 YYDKDF (reference sequence). The CDR3 sequence: CATSRGHNEQFF. The DNA of the CDR3 is TGTGCCACCAGCAGAGGGCACAATGAGCAGTTCTTC.

This clonotype appeared many times. The CDR3 protein is CASSQDLAGGTNTGELFF. The DNA of the CDR3 is TGTGCCAGCAGCCAAGATCTAGCGGGGGGTACGAACACCGGGGAGCTGTTTTTT. The chain combines TRBV3-1 with TRBJ2-2, with 11 nucleotides matching TRBD2. The CDR3 loop spans 18 amino acids. V was clipped by 0 bases and J by 0 bases; unmatched bases: 3. Germline assignment: CDR1 LGHDT and CDR2 YNNKEL (reference sequence).

This clonotype was observed at least ten times. The V gene is TRBV19, the J gene TRBJ1-2, with D perhaps matching TRBD1 (6 bases). Germline V gene sequence: CDR1 LNHDA, CDR2 SQIVND (reference sequence). The V gene lost 7 bases and the J gene lost 0 bases, with 12 bases spanning the gap. The CDR3 loop spans 14 amino acids. In DNA form, the CDR3 reads TGTGCCAGTATCGATGGACAGACTAACTATGGCTACACCTTC. This sequence encodes CASIDGQTNYGYTF.

This clonotype was seen repeatedly, ten times or more. The chain has TRBV12-3 or TRBV12-4 and TRBJ2-7; tentative D call: TRBD1 (6 bases). CDR3 length: 17 amino acids. The V gene lost 0 bases and the J gene lost 5 bases, with 20 bases spanning the gap. The CDR3 DNA sequence: TGTGCCAGCAGTTTAGCCTGGGACACCCGTCACCCCCACGAGCAGTACTTC. It is translated as CASSLAWDTRHPHEQYF.

At least ten counts were recorded for this clonotype. The chain links TRBV28 to TRBJ2-3, with 7 positions matching TRBD2. There are 17 residues in the CDR3. V lost 4 bases to trimming and J lost 1 base; unmatched junction nucleotides: 11. CDR1 is MDHEN, CDR2 SYDVKM, per germline. The CDR3 loop reads CASSSASGIQRTDTQYF. For the CDR3, the DNA is TGTGCCAGCAGTTCGGCTAGCGGTATTCAGCGCACAGATACGCAGTATTTT.

This clonotype has a count of ten or more. This could be a read error, since a much larger clone is one nucleotide away. The chain couples TRBV6-1 to TRBJ1-2, with TRBD1 as a possible D gene (5 bases). This CDR3 region has 12 residues. Germline lookup yields CDR1 MNHNS and CDR2 SASEGT. This chain's CDR3 is CASKLWDYGYAF. The DNA of the CDR3 is TGTGCCAGCAAATTGTGGGACTATGGCTACGCCTTC.

This clonotype appeared many times. The chain joins TRBV2 to TRBJ2-3, with TRBD1 matching 8 bases. V was clipped by 8 bases and J by 5 bases; unmatched bases: 9. CDR3 length: 14 amino acids. CDR1 is SNHLY, CDR2 FYNNEI, per germline. The CDR3 DNA is TGTGCCAGCGGGGGACAGGTGTACAGAGATACGCAGTATTTT. Its protein is CASGGQVYRDTQYF.

There are many counts of this clonotype. CDR3 nucleotides: TGTGCCAGTAAGGTGGGGGACTTTTCTTACAATGAGCAGTTCTTC. Its translation: CASKVGDFSYNEQFF. The V and J genes are TRBV19 and TRBJ2-1; the D gene is possibly TRBD2 (6 bases). CDR1 and CDR2 (germline): LNHDA, SQIVND (reference sequence). The CDR3 loop spans 15 amino acids. Trimming removed 7 bases from V and 4 bases from J, with 17 bases in between.

This sequence joins TRBV4-1 and TRBJ1-1; perhaps TRBD1 as D (6 bases). The CDR3 is 14 residues long. Trimming shortened V by 11 bases and J by 3 bases, and 19 bases separated the two germline ends. Germline lookup yields CDR1 MGHRA and CDR2 YSYEKL. The CDR3 DNA reads TGCGCCGACAGCCCGTACCAGGGGCACACTGAAGCTTTCTTT. Encoded protein: CADSPYQGHTEAFF.

This clonotype is medium-sized by share. The chain combines TRBV6-1 with TRBJ1-1; possibly TRBD1 for D (5 bases). The CDR3 spans 15 residues. The germline V and J ends were trimmed by 5 bases and 7 bases, with 20 bases remaining between them. CDR1 and CDR2 from the germline V gene are MNHNS and SASEGT. CDR3 loop: CASSRSGTKLNEAFF. The CDR3 region has the DNA TGTGCCAGCAGTAGATCGGGGACCAAATTAAATGAAGCTTTCTTT.

V and J are TRBV30 and TRBJ1-1, with D possibly matching TRBD1 (5 bases). V lost 0 bases and J lost 6, with 14 bases in between. Germline V CDR1 and CDR2: GTSNPN, SVGIG (reference sequence). The CDR3 is 14 residues long. In DNA, the CDR3 is TGTGCCTGGAGTGTAGGGGCCCCAGCGGCTGAAGCTTTCTTT. Protein sequence: CAWSVGAPAAEAFF.

In this sample, this clonotype turned up many times. The chain couples TRBV27 to TRBJ2-7; 7 nucleotides align to TRBD1. The germline V gene has CDR1 MNHEY and CDR2 SMNVEV (reference sequence). The V gene end was trimmed by 6 bases and the J gene end by 2 bases; junction bases not matched to a gene: 7. CDR3 length equals 14 residues. The chain's CDR3 is CASSPGTDPYEQYF. DNA of the CDR3: TGTGCCAGCAGCCCCGGGACAGACCCCTACGAGCAGTACTTC.

This clonotype ranks as medium-sized. The rearrangement links TRBV6-1 to TRBJ1-1; a possible D gene is TRBD1 (6 bases). Germline lookup yields CDR1 MNHNS and CDR2 SASEGT. The CDR3 extends over 13 amino acids. Deletions cut 7 bases from V and 3 bases from J, with 12 bases between. Here the CDR3 reads CASKGQYYTEAFF. The CDR3 coding sequence is TGTGCCAGCAAAGGACAGTATTACACTGAAGCTTTCTTT.